Listed here is a single T cell receptor (beta chain). Original analysis: Reference gene primer amplification yielded estimated nucleated cell counts. Only in-frame clones appear in the TCRdb table, and some are missing; sequencing was by immunoSEQ multiplex PCR. V and J calls plus clone size are reproduced from that table; the DNA served to infer D and trimming. The sample has 300,000 or so clones; roughly 90% are singletons. This sample was included in a study of blood T cell repertoires in COVID-19. Background on the study: From T cells, B-cell-depleted T cells, or PBMCs came the material, which was cDNA or gDNA.

The CDR3 sequence is 14 residues long. With 5 bases clipped from V and 9 bases from J, the junction kept 5 bases outside the gene matches. Per the germline V gene, CDR1 is MNHEY and CDR2 is SVGAGI. Self-reported history from a screening survey and questionnaire set each donor's cohort. The V call is TRBV6-5, the J call TRBJ1-6, with TRBD1 matching 9 bases. Sequences were obtained from PBMCs or T cells enriched from blood (not recorded which). The clonotype originates from a man aged 60 to 75 who had recovered from COVID-19. The CDR3 loop reads CASSRDREGSPLHF. In DNA, the CDR3 is TGTGCCAGCAGTAGGGACAGGGAGGGTTCACCCCTCCACTTT.